Included here is one T cell receptor beta chain sequence, with context. What it binds is not known. This sample is part of a study of T cells in tumors after PD-1 blockade. Across the study: No patient had prior checkpoint blockade, systemic immunosuppression, or radiotherapy within 4 weeks. A subset received ongoing vismodegib 150 mg daily alongside anti-PD-1 therapy. Study-wide results and limits: Peripheral recruitment is suggested, as some novel exhausted tumor clones were in pre-treatment blood.

Libraries were prepared by immunoSEQ multiplex PCR; TCRdb keeps only in-frame clonotypes and omits some of them. This sample has about 14,000 clones, with roughly 80% found just once. The CDR3 totals 14 residues. CDR1 SEHNR and CDR2 FQNEAQ come from the germline V gene (reference sequence). V gave up 5 bases and J gave up 2 bases, with 13 bases separating them. The TCR comes from a human donor with basal cell carcinoma. This specimen consisted of PBMCs, obtained after anti-PD-1 treatment. The rearrangement joins TRBV7-9 to TRBJ2-7, with D possibly being TRBD1 (6 bases). The CDR3 nucleotides read TGTGCCAGCAGCCTCAGGACAGTACCCTACGAGCAGTACTTC. Amino acids: CASSLRTVPYEQYF.